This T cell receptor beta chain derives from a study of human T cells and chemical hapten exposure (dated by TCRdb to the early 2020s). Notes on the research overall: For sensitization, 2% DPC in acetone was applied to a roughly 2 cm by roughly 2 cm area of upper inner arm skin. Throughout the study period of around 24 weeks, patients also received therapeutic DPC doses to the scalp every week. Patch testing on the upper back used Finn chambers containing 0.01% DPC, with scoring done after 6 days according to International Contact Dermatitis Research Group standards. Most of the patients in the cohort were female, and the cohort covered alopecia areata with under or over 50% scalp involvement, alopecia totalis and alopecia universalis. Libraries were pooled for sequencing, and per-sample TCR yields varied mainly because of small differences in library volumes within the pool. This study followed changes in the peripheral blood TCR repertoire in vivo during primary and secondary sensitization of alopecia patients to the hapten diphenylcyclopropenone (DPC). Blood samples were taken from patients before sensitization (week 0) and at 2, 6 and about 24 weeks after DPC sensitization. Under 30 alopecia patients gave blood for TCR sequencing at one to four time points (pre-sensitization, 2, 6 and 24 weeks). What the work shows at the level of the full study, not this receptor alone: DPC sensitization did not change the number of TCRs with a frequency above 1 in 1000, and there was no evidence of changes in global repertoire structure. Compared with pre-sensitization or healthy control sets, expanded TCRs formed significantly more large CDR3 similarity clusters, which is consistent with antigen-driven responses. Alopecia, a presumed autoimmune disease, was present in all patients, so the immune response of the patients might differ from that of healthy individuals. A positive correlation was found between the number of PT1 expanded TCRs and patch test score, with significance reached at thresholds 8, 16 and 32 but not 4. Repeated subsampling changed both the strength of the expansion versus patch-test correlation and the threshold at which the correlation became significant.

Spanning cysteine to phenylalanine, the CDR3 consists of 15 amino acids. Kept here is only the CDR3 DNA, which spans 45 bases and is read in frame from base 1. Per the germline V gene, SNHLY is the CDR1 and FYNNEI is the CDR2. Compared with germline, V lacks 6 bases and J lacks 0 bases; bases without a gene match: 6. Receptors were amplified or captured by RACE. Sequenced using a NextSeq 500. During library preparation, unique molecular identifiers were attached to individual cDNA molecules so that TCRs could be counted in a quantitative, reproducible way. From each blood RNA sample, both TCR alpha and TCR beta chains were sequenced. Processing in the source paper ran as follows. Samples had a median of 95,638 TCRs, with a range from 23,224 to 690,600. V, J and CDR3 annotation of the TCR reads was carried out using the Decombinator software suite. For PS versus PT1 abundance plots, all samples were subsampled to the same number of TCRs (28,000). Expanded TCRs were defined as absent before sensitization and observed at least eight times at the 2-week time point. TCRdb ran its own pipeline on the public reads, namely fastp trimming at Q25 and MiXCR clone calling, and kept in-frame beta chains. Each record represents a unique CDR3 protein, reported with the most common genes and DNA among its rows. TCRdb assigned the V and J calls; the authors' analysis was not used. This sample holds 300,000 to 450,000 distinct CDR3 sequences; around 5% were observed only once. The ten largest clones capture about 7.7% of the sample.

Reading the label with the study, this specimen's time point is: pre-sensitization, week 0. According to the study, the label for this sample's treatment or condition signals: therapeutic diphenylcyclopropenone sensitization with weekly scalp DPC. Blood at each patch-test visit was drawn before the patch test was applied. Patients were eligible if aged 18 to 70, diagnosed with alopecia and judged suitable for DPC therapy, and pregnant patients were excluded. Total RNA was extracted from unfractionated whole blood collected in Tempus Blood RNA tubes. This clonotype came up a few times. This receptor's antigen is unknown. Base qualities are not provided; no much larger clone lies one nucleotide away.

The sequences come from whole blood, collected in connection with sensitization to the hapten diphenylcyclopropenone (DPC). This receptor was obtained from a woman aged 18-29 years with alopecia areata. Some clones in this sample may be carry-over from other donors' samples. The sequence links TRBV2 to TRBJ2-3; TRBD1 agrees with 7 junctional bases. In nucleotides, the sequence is TGTGCCAGCAGCCGACAGGGAATGAGCACAGATACGCAGTATTTT. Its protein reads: CASSRQGMSTDTQYF.